These 12 T cell receptor beta chains share one sample of origin, sequenced in a study of identical twins. TCRdb redid the calling of the 5' RACE reads with MiXCR, one entry per CDR3 protein. The sample includes 650,000 to 800,000 distinct CDR3 sequences, roughly 8% of them seen just once. The same sample was also studied in work on yellow fever vaccine responses in identical twins.

The source material was PBMCs. The receptors stem from a woman between 18 and 29 years old in good health.

This sequence joins TRBV3-1 and TRBJ1-2; 7 positions agree with TRBD1. The trim removed 4 bases at V and 7 bases at J, leaving 6 bases unmatched. CDR1 is LGHDT, CDR2 YNNKEL, per germline (reference sequence). The CDR3 extends over 13 amino acids. CDR3 residues: CASSLQGKGGYTF. The CDR3 nucleotides read TGTGCCAGCAGCCTACAGGGGAAGGGTGGCTACACCTTC.

CDR3 sequence (DNA): TGTGCCAGCAATCGGGGGGAGGGCAGCACAGATACGCAGTATTTT. Translating it yields CASNRGEGSTDTQYF. The genes are TRBV6-2 or TRBV6-3 and TRBJ2-3, with 7 bases matching TRBD2. Looked up from germline, CDR1 is MNHEY and CDR2 is SVGEGT. The CDR3 contains 15 residues. V dropped 7 bases and J dropped 0; count of bases not matched to a gene: 7.

This chain links TRBV7-9 with TRBJ2-7; D remains ambiguous. The CDR3 covers 13 residues. V shed 8 bases and J shed 0 bases, with 11 bases lying between them. Germline V gene lookup returns CDR1 SEHNR and CDR2 FQNEAQ (reference sequence). CDR3 protein: CASLRADSYEQYF. The CDR3 region has the DNA TGTGCCAGCCTCCGGGCCGACTCCTACGAGCAGTACTTC.

The genes are TRBV7-2 and TRBJ1-4; 8 bases are a match to TRBD1. The CDR3 totals 14 residues. The trim removed 2 bases at V and 8 bases at J, leaving 4 bases unmatched. The V gene's germline CDR1 is SGHTA and CDR2 FQGNSA. CDR3 nucleotide sequence: TGTGCCAGCAGCTTACAGGGGGCAAGCGAAAAACTGTTTTTT. This codes for CASSLQGASEKLFF.

This chain connects TRBV27 to TRBJ1-5; 10 nucleotides match TRBD1. Losses at the gene ends were 0 bases for V and 7 bases for J; bases not matched to a gene: 9. Germline CDR1 and CDR2: MNHEY and SMNVEV (reference sequence). The CDR3 is made up of 17 amino acids. The CDR3 DNA is TGTGCCAGCAGTTTATCGTTTTTGGGACAGGGGAACCAGCCCCAGCATTTT. It specifies CASSLSFLGQGNQPQHF.

This clonotype showed up just a few times. The rearrangement uses TRBV6-5 and TRBJ1-4; maybe TRBD1 (6 bases). The CDR3 sequence is 15 residues long. The germline V gene encodes CDR1 MNHEY and CDR2 SVGAGI. Trimming stripped 2 bases from V and 3 bases from J, with 10 bases between. CDR3 region: CASSYLGGSNEKLFF. In nucleotides, the CDR3 is TGTGCCAGCAGTTACCTCGGGGGCTCTAATGAAAAACTGTTTTTT.

This clonotype was counted many times. The chain recombines TRBV29-1 with TRBJ2-3, with TRBD2 matching 7 bases. The CDR3 is made up of 13 amino acids. With V trimmed by 5 bases and J by 6 bases, 8 bases remained unmatched. The germline CDR1 and CDR2 sequences are SQVTM and ANQGSEA. CDR3 DNA sequence: TGCAGCGTTCAAAGCGGGGCGCGCGATACGCAGTATTTT. The encoded protein is CSVQSGARDTQYF.

This rearrangement joins TRBV7-3 to TRBJ2-3, with 8 bases lining up with TRBD1. The CDR3 sequence is 14 residues long. The V segment lost 5 bases and the J segment 5 bases; nucleotides outside the gene matches: 6. Per the germline V gene, CDR1 is SGHTA and CDR2 is FQGTGA. The CDR3 DNA reads as TGTGCCAGCAGCCACCAGGGGGCGAGAGATACGCAGTATTTT. This encodes CASSHQGARDTQYF.

The V call is TRBV6-6, the J call TRBJ2-7, with D perhaps matching TRBD1 or TRBD2 (5 bases each). This CDR3 comprises 11 residues. The germline gives CDR1 MNHNY, CDR2 SVGAGI (reference sequence). V dropped 3 bases and J dropped 8 bases, with 8 bases sitting between them. DNA of the CDR3: TGTGCCAGCAGTTATCCGGGACAGCAGTACTTC. Protein product: CASSYPGQQYF.

The rearrangement uses TRBV6-2 or TRBV6-3 and TRBJ2-7; TRBD2 aligns across 10 bases. V was clipped by 0 bases and J by 4 bases; unmatched bases: 12. CDR1 is MNHEY, CDR2 SVGEGT, per germline. The CDR3 extends over 18 amino acids. Written as DNA, the CDR3 is TGTGCCAGCAGTTACTCGATTCAACTGGGACTAGCGTCATACGAGCAGTACTTC. This translates into CASSYSIQLGLASYEQYF.

V and J are TRBV24-1 and TRBJ1-5; no definite D call. The V and J ends lost 3 bases and 7 bases respectively, with 18 bases between them. Germline V lookup: CDR1 KGHDR, CDR2 SFDVKD. The length of the CDR3 is 16 residues. CDR3 protein: CATSDERGPGAQPQHF. Written as DNA, the CDR3 is TGTGCCACCAGTGATGAACGCGGGCCGGGCGCCCAGCCCCAGCATTTT.

This sequence joins TRBV11-1 and TRBJ2-4; 8 nucleotides agree with TRBD1. J lost 2 bases, V lost 5 bases, and 14 bases had no gene match. The CDR3 runs to 18 residues. The germline gives CDR1 SGHAT, CDR2 FQDESV (reference sequence). The CDR3 here is CASSPVPGQVLSKNIQYF. CDR3 in DNA: TGTGCCAGCAGCCCCGTCCCGGGACAGGTTCTGTCCAAAAACATTCAGTACTTC.